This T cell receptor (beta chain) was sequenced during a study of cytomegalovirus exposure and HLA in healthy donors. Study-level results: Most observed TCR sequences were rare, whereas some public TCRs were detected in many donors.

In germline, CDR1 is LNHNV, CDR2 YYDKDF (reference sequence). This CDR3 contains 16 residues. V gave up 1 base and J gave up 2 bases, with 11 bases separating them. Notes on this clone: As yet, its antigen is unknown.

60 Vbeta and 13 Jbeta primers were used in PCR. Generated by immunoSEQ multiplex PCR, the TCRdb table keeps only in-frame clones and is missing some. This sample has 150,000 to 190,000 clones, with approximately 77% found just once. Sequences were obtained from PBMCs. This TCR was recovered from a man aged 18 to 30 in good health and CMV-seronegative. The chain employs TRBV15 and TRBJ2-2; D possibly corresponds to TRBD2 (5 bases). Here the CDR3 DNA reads TGTGCCACCAGCAGAGTGACGGGGTCTAACACCGGGGAGCTGTTTTTT. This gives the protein CATSRVTGSNTGELFF.